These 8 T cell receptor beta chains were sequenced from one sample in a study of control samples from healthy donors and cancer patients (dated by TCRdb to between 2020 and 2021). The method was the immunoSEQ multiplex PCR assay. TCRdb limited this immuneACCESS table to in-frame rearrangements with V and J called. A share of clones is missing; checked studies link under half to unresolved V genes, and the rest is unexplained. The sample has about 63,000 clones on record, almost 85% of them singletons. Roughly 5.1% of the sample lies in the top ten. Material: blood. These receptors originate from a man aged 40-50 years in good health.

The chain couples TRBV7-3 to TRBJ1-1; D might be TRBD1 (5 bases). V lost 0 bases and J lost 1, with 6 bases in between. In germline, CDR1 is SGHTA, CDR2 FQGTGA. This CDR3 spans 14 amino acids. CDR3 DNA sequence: TGTGCCAGCAGCTTAACGGGGCAGAACACTGAAGCTTTCTTT. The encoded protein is CASSLTGQNTEAFF.

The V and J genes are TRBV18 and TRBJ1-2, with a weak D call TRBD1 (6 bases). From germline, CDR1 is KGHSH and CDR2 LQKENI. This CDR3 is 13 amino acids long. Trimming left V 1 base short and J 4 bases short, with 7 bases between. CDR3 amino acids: CASSPRDIYGYTF. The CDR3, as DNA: TGTGCCAGCTCACCACGGGACATCTATGGCTACACCTTC.

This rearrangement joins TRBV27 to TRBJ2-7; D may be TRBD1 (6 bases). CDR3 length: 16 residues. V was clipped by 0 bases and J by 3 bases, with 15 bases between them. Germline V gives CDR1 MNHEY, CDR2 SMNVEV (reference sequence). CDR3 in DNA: TGTGCCAGCAGTTTATCTCAGACAGGCGGTCTCTACGAGCAGTACTTC. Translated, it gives CASSLSQTGGLYEQYF.

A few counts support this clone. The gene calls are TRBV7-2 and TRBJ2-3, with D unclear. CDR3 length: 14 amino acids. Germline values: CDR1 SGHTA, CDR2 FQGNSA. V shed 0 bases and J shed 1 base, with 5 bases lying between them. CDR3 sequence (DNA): TGTGCCAGCAGCTTAGCTCGTGGCACAGATACGCAGTATTTT. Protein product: CASSLARGTDTQYF.

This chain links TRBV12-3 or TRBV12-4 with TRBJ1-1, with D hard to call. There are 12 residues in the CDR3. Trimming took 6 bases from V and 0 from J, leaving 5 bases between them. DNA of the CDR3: TGTGCCAGCAGCCCAATGAACACTGAAGCTTTCTTT. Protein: CASSPMNTEAFF.

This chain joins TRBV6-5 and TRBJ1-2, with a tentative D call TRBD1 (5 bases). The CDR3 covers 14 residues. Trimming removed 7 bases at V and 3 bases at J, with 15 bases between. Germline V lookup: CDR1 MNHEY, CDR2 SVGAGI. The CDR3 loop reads CASNQGLLDYGYTF. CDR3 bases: TGTGCCAGCAATCAGGGATTATTGGACTATGGCTACACCTTC.

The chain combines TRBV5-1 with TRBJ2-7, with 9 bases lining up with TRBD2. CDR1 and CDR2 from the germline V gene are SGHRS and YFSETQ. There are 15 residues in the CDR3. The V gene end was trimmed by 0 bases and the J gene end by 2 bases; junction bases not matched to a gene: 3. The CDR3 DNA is TGCGCCAGCAGCTTGGTTGGCGGGAGGGCCTACGAGCAGTACTTC. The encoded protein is CASSLVGGRAYEQYF.

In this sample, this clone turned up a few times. The chain's CDR3 is CATSEGGQSHYSNQPQHF. The CDR3 region has the DNA TGTGCCACCAGTGAGGGGGGACAGAGCCACTATAGCAATCAGCCCCAGCATTTT. J is TRBJ1-5 and V is TRBV24-1; 7 bases map to TRBD1. The junction had 11 bases not matched to a gene; V was cut back by 4 bases and J by 0 bases. The CDR3 is made up of 18 amino acids. The V gene's germline CDR1 is KGHDR and CDR2 SFDVKD.